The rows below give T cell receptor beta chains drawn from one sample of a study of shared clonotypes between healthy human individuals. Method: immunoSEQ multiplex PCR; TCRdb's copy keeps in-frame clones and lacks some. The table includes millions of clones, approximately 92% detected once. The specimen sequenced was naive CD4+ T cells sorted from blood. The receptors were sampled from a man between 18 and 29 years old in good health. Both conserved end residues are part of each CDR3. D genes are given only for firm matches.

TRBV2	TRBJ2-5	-	CASYRDTQETQYF
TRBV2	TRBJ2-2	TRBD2	CASSILAGATGELFF
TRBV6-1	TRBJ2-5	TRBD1	CASSERTGLTGETQYF
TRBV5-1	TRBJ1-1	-	CASSLAGLGNTEAFF
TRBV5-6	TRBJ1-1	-	CASSRSRGLNTEAFF
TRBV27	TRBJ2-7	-	CASSLKASSSYEQYF
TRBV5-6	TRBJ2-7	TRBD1	CASSLRQGDEQYF
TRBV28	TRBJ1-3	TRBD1	CASTLTGAGNTIYF
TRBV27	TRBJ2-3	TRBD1	CASSLLRTGWADTQYF
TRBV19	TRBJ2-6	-	CASSMSPRGNVLTF
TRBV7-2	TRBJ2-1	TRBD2	CASTQGGASGRLDEQFF
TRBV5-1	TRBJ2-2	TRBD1	CASSLSPGQGPTGELFF
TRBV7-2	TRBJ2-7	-	CASSTGPNNYEQYF
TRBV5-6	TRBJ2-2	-	CASSSYRAVGELFF
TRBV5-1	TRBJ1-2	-	CASSLDPLNYGYTF
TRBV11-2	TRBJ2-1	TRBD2	CASSSQRGGGTSGTNEQFF
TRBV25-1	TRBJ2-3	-	CASSFWADTDTQYF
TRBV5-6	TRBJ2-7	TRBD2	CASGTSRFSSYEQYF
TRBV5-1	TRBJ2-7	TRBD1	CASSQRTGGGGEQYF
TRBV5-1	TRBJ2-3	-	CASSLANSNDKTDTQYF
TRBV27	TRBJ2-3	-	CASSLSEETSTDTQYF
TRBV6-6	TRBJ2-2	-	CASSIQTANTGELFF
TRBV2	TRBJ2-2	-	CASSPESNTGELFF
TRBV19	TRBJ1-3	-	CASSIPTQGRGNTIYF
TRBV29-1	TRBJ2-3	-	CSVVGTGDTQYF
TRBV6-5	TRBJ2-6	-	CASSYGISGANVLTF
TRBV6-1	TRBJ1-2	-	CASRRTELGYTF
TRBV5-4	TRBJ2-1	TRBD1	CASRLDRGSHNEQFF
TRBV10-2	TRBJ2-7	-	CASTGSRSLHYEQYF
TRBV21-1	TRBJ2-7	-	CASSKALGTSGGPYEQYF
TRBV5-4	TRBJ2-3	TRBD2	CASSDPTSGKDTQYF
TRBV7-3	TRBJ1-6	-	CASSLNAGNSPLHF
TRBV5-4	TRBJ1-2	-	CASSLGGDNYGYTF
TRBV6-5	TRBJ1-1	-	CASTPGGHTEAFF
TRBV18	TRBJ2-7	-	CASSPELSYEQYF
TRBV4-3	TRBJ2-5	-	CASSQEWGGHQETQYF
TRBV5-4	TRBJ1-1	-	CASSFRGENTEAFF
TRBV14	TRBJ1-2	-	CASSQSPKFQGELDYGYTF
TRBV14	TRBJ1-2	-	CASSANNYGYTF
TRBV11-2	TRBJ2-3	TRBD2	CASSFTAGGSTDTQYF
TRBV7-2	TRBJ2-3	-	CASSYGRLSTDTQYF
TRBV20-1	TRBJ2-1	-	CSAPLASEQFF
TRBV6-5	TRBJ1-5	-	CASSYSAGLDQPQHF
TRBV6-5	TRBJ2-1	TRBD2	CASKTRGEREYEQFF
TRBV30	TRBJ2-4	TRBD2	CAWTPGTTNIQYF
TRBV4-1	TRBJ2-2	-	CASSQEAVNTGELFF
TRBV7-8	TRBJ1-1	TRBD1	CASSFLEQGVTEAFF
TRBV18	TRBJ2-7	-	CASSPIDTSGEQYF
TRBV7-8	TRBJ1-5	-	CASSLVGGSPYSNQPQHF
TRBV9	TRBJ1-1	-	CASSPGGVSGTEAFF
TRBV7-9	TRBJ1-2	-	CASSLEGDRASYYGYTF
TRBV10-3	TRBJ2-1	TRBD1	CATEAYGQGPNEQFF
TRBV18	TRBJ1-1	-	CASSPSLGVANTEAFF
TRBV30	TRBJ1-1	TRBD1	CAWSVGATRTGGKRAFF
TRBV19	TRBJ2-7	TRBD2	CASSTPSGGSYEQYF